This TCR beta chain was retrieved from a study of blood T cell repertoires in COVID-19. Study details: From the United States, Italy and Spain came samples of acute and convalescent COVID-19. Nucleic acid was either cDNA or gDNA, and it came from T cells, B-cell-depleted T cells, or PBMCs.

Original methodology: Amplification from reference gene primers served as the basis for estimated nucleated cell counts. Profiling relied on immunoSEQ multiplex PCR, and the TCRdb table lists in-frame clones only, not all of them. From that table come the V and J calls and clone size; the DNA was used to work out D and trimming. The profile covers about 34,000 clones, with 90% appearing a single time and less than 45% taken by the ten largest. CDR3 length equals 16 residues. Trimming removed 0 bases from V and 5 bases from J; junction bases left unmatched: 6. CDR1 and CDR2 from the germline V gene are SEHNR and FQNEAQ (reference sequence).

The sample consisted of peripheral blood. The clonotype was recovered from a man aged 55 to 70 with active or convalescent COVID-19. The chain employs TRBV7-9 and TRBJ2-4, with 8 bases that match TRBD1. For the CDR3, the DNA is TGTGCCAGCAGCTTAGCGTCAGGGACAGGACAAAACATTCAGTACTTC. Protein: CASSLASGTGQNIQYF.